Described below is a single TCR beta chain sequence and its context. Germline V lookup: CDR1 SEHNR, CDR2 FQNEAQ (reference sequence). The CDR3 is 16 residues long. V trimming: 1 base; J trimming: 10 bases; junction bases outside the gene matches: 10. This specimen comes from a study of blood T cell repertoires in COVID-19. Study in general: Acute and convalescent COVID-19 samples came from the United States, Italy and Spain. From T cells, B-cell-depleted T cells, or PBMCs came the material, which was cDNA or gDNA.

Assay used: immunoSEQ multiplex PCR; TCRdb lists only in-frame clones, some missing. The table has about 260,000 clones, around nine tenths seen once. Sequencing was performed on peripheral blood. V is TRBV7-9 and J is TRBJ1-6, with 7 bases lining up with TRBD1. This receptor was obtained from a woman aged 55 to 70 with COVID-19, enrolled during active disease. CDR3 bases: TGTGCCAGCAGCTTAGGTGGAGGGGGCTCTGGCTCACCCCTCCACTTT. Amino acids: CASSLGGGGSGSPLHF.